This T cell receptor beta chain was recorded in a study of T cell responses to AZD1222 COVID-19 vaccine. Overall study findings and caveats: None of the repertoires were sampled until the peak T cell response had passed. Among those given AZD1222, only 5 to 7 were seropositive at baseline.

TCRdb's copy holds only in-frame clones and misses some; the assay was immunoSEQ multiplex PCR. The table records 80,000 to 100,000 clones, 70% to 90% of them present only once. This CDR3 spans 21 amino acids. Germline-derived CDR1 and CDR2 are LNHDA and SQIVND (reference sequence). The V gene end was trimmed by 0 bases and the J gene end by 7 bases; junction bases not matched to a gene: 20. This clone was recorded a few times. What it binds is not known. The TCR comes from an adult who received the AZD1222 COVID-19 vaccine. The chain links TRBV19 to TRBJ2-7; TRBD2 agrees at 14 bases. The specimen was peripheral blood, collected 28 days after the second AZD1222 dose. DNA for the CDR3: TGTGCCAGTAGTATAGATTTTATGGTCCGGACTAGCGGGAGGCTCCAGGGGGAGCAGTACTTC. It yields the protein CASSIDFMVRTSGRLQGEQYF. The full variable domain, rest sourced from reference TRBV19 and TRBJ2-7, is DGGITQSPKYLFRKEGQNVTLSCEQNLNHDAMYWYRQDPGQGLRLIYYSQIVNDFQKGDIAEGYSVSREKKESFPLTVTSAQKNPTAFYLCASSIDFMVRTSGRLQGEQYFGPGTRLTVT.